These 19 T cell receptor beta chains came from one sample sequenced in a study of OX40 agonist ivuxolimab in advanced cancers. Only in-frame clones appear in the TCRdb table, and some are missing; sequencing was by immunoSEQ multiplex PCR. The data hold roughly 48,000 clones, with about 86% observed a single time. This specimen was CD4+ or CD8+ T cells sorted from blood, taken in a trial of the OX40 agonist ivuxolimab. The source is an adult with an advanced solid tumor such as melanoma, head and neck, liver or kidney cancer.

The chain is built from TRBV30 and TRBJ1-1; the match to TRBD1 covers 7 bases. J was trimmed by 6 bases and V by 3 bases; bases with no gene match: 10. Germline CDR1 GTSNPN, CDR2 SVGIG (reference sequence). The CDR3 loop spans 14 amino acids. CDR3: CAWSHTGVWAEAFF. The CDR3 DNA reads as TGTGCCTGGAGCCATACAGGGGTTTGGGCTGAAGCTTTCTTT. The variable domain in full, with the rest retrieved from reference TRBV30 and TRBJ1-1, is SQTIHQWPATLVQPVGSPLSLECTVEGTSNPNLYWYRQAAGRGLQLLFYSVGIGQISSEVPQNLSASRPQDRQFILSSKKLLLSDSGFYLCAWSHTGVWAEAFFGQGTRLTVV.

This sequence joins TRBV4-3 and TRBJ2-7, with D uncertain. Germline V lookup: CDR1 LGHNA, CDR2 YSLEER. This CDR3 region has 14 residues. V lost 1 base and J 2 bases, leaving 9 bases between the germline ends. CDR3 nucleotides: TGCGCCAGCAGCCAAGTGACTTGGACCTACGAGCAGTACTTC. Encoded protein: CASSQVTWTYEQYF.

The genes are TRBV19 and TRBJ1-5; 7 bases align to TRBD1. With 1 base clipped from V and 4 bases from J, the junction kept 7 bases outside the gene matches. The CDR3 sequence is 16 residues long. CDR1 is LNHDA, CDR2 SQIVND, per germline (reference sequence). The CDR3 reads CASSIVLSGQNQPQHF. As DNA, the CDR3 is TGTGCCAGTAGTATAGTCCTCTCGGGACAGAATCAGCCCCAGCATTTT.

The chain carries TRBV19 and TRBJ2-3, with 12 positions matching TRBD2. The CDR3 spans 17 residues. Looked up from germline, CDR1 is LNHDA and CDR2 is SQIVND (reference sequence). The V gene end was trimmed by 2 bases and the J gene end by 2 bases; junction bases not matched to a gene: 5. The CDR3: CASSILLAGGNTDTQYF. The CDR3 nucleotides are TGTGCCAGTAGTATACTCCTAGCGGGAGGGAACACAGATACGCAGTATTTT.

In this sample, this clone turned up once. The rearrangement uses TRBV30 and TRBJ2-7; 9 nucleotides agree with TRBD1. The CDR3 has 14 amino acids. Trimming cost V 2 bases and J 5 bases; bases outside gene matches: 7. Germline CDR1 and CDR2: GTSNPN and SVGIG (reference sequence). The CDR3 here is CAWSSGTGFDEQYF. The CDR3 DNA sequence: TGTGCCTGGAGTTCAGGGACAGGGTTTGACGAGCAGTACTTC.

The chain is built from TRBV28 and TRBJ1-2; 8 nucleotides line up with TRBD1. This CDR3 is built from 15 residues. V trimming: 3 bases; J trimming: 5 bases; junction bases outside the gene matches: 8. Germline CDR1 reads MDHEN; CDR2 reads SYDVKM. The CDR3: CASSFSRQGQYGYTF. In DNA, the CDR3 is TGTGCCAGCAGTTTCTCCCGACAGGGGCAATATGGCTACACCTTC.

The chain links TRBV9 to TRBJ2-7; no clear D gene. In germline, CDR1 is SGDLS, CDR2 YYNGEE. This CDR3 spans 15 amino acids. Trimming removed 2 bases at V and 1 base at J, with 13 bases between. DNA of the CDR3: TGTGCCAGCAGCGTTAAGGACCTCCCATCCTACGAGCAGTACTTC. As protein: CASSVKDLPSYEQYF. The complete variable domain, with remaining parts taken from reference TRBV9 and TRBJ2-7, reads DSGVTQTPKHLITATGQRVTLRCSPRSGDLSVYWYQQSLDQGLQFLIQYYNGEERAKGNILERFSAQQFPDLHSELNLSSLELGDSALYFCASSVKDLPSYEQYFGPGTRLTVT.

This chain joins TRBV5-1 and TRBJ2-1; 12 nucleotides align to TRBD2. The CDR3 sequence is 19 residues long. The V segment lost 0 bases and the J segment 0 bases; nucleotides outside the gene matches: 7. Germline V lookup: CDR1 SGHRS, CDR2 YFSETQ. The CDR3 bases are TGCGCCAGCAGCTTGGGGAAGGGACTAGCGGGTTCCTCCTACAATGAGCAGTTCTTC. As protein: CASSLGKGLAGSSYNEQFF.

The chain uses TRBV9 and TRBJ1-5, with 8 bases lining up with TRBD1. Germline assignment: CDR1 SGDLS and CDR2 YYNGEE. The CDR3 sequence is 14 residues long. J was trimmed by 2 bases and V by 2 bases; bases with no gene match: 0. The CDR3 coding sequence is TGTGCCAGCAGCGTGACAGGGGGCAATCAGCCCCAGCATTTT. Its protein is CASSVTGGNQPQHF.

V and J are TRBV4-1 and TRBJ2-6; the match to TRBD2 covers 7 bases. The CDR3 extends over 20 amino acids. Germline trimming cut 0 bases from V and 4 bases from J; bases unmatched to any gene: 15. The germline V gene encodes CDR1 MGHRA and CDR2 YSYEKL. The CDR3, as DNA: TGCGCCAGCAGCCAAGATATGTCGGCAGGGACTACAACAGGGGCCAACGTCCTGACTTTC. This translates into CASSQDMSAGTTTGANVLTF.

In DNA form, the CDR3 reads TGTGCCACCAGCAGAGAATCGAGTGCCTCTGGAAACACCATATATTTT. Translation: CATSRESSASGNTIYF. The rearrangement links TRBV15 to TRBJ1-3; D is unresolved. Germline CDR1 LNHNV, CDR2 YYDKDF (reference sequence). V was cut by 0 bases and J by 0 bases, with 9 bases left in between. The CDR3 is 16 residues long.

The chain couples TRBV6-5 to TRBJ1-5; D uncertain. Germline CDR1 is MNHEY and CDR2 is SVGAGI. The CDR3 has 15 amino acids. V was cut by 5 bases and J by 5 bases, with 16 bases left in between. In DNA form, the CDR3 reads TGTGCCAGCAGTCTATCCCCAGGCGGTCATCAGCCCCAGCATTTT. Its translation: CASSLSPGGHQPQHF.

This sequence joins TRBV9 and TRBJ1-5; tentatively, D is TRBD1 (5 bases). This CDR3 spans 15 amino acids. CDR1 is SGDLS, CDR2 YYNGEE, per germline. Trimming stripped 0 bases from V and 6 bases from J, with 13 bases between. CDR3 loop: CASSVDPGMSQPQHF. In DNA, the CDR3 is TGTGCCAGCAGCGTAGATCCAGGGATGAGTCAGCCCCAGCATTTT.

J is TRBJ1-5 and V is TRBV6-6; D unclear. Trimming cost V 4 bases and J 6 bases, with 10 bases left between them. Germline V CDR1 and CDR2: MNHNY, SVGAGI (reference sequence). The CDR3 contains 13 residues. CDR3 residues: CASSSYQSQPQHF. Written as DNA, the CDR3 is TGTGCCAGCAGTTCTTATCAGAGTCAGCCCCAGCATTTT.

The chain employs TRBV9 and TRBJ2-5; D not resolved. The CDR3 covers 14 residues. Trimming cost V 1 base and J 5 bases, with 12 bases left between them. Looked up from germline, CDR1 is SGDLS and CDR2 is YYNGEE. CDR3 nucleotide sequence: TGTGCCAGCAGCGTACAGCCAGTTCTGGAGACCCAGTACTTC. Amino acid sequence: CASSVQPVLETQYF. Looking up the rest from reference TRBV9 and TRBJ2-5 gives the full variable domain: DSGVTQTPKHLITATGQRVTLRCSPRSGDLSVYWYQQSLDQGLQFLIQYYNGEERAKGNILERFSAQQFPDLHSELNLSSLELGDSALYFCASSVQPVLETQYFGPGTRLLVL.

This chain connects TRBV9 to TRBJ1-4; D uncertain. The germline CDR1 and CDR2 sequences are SGDLS and YYNGEE. The CDR3 is 15 residues long. V was pared by 4 bases and J by 4 bases, with 14 bases between. The DNA of the CDR3 is TGTGCCAGCAGCTTACGGACGGGGAATAATGAAAAACTGTTTTTT. Amino acid sequence: CASSLRTGNNEKLFF.

This clone has only one observation. The chain carries TRBV6-5 and TRBJ2-3; D possibly matches TRBD1 or TRBD2 (5 bases each). V was clipped by 2 bases and J by 0 bases, with 9 bases between them. The CDR3 extends over 15 amino acids. Germline assignment: CDR1 MNHEY and CDR2 SVGAGI. CDR3: CASSYDGASTDTQYF. Here the CDR3 DNA reads TGTGCCAGCAGTTACGACGGGGCTAGCACAGATACGCAGTATTTT.

The gene calls are TRBV4-3 and TRBJ2-7; unclear D gene. The V end was cut by 1 base, the J end by 0 bases, with 10 bases between. CDR3 length equals 15 residues. Germline lookup yields CDR1 LGHNA and CDR2 YSLEER. CDR3 sequence (DNA): TGCGCCAGCAGCCAAGGAGACGTTAGCTCCTACGAGCAGTACTTC. Its protein product is CASSQGDVSSYEQYF.

This clone was seen a few times. The gene calls are TRBV19 and TRBJ1-5; D might be TRBD1 (5 bases). Germline-derived CDR1 and CDR2 are LNHDA and SQIVND (reference sequence). There are 13 residues in the CDR3. V lost 4 bases, J lost 8 bases, and 12 bases lay in between. Written as DNA, the CDR3 is TGTGCCAGTAGTAGGGACGGGGGAGAGCCCCAGCATTTT. Its protein product is CASSRDGGEPQHF.